Listed below are T cell receptor beta chains from one sample, sequenced in a study of blood T cells in healthy people across ages. TCRdb itself ran the 5' RACE reads through MiXCR, one entry per CDR3 protein. Here the sample spans hundreds of thousands of distinct CDR3 sequences, about 55% being singletons. The sequenced sample was blood. These receptor sequences come from an elderly man in good health. CDR3s include the opening cysteine and the closing phenylalanine or tryptophan. The D gene is left open where the match is weak. Some rows mark clone size as missing; the rest say once, few, many or name a class of expanded clone.

size	D	V	J	DNA	CDR3
once	-	TRBV5-6	TRBJ2-5	TGTGCCAGCAGCTGCTCGGTTTCGCGGACCCAGTACTTC	CASSCSVSRTQYF
-	TRBD2	TRBV9	TRBJ2-5	TGTGCCAGTAGTACTAGCGGCCAAGAGACCCAGTACTTC	CASSTSGQETQYF
-	TRBD2	TRBV7-2	TRBJ2-7	TGTGCCAGCAGCTTAGAAAATATCTCGGGGGGAGACGAGCAGTACTTC	CASSLENISGGDEQYF
-	TRBD2	TRBV20-1	TRBJ2-7	TGCAGTGCTAGGGGCGGGAGGTCCTACGAGCAGTACTTC	CSARGGRSYEQYF
few	-	TRBV3-1	TRBJ2-4	TGTGCCAGCAGCCAAGAATGGCGGGTGGGAGCCAAAAACATTCAGTACTTC	CASSQEWRVGAKNIQYF
-	-	TRBV5-1	TRBJ2-7	TGCGCCAGCAGCTTAGGGGTCGGCCAAGAACGCGAGCAGTACTTC	CASSLGVGQEREQYF
few	-	TRBV6-5	TRBJ1-4	TGTGCCAGCAGGATGGGTCGCGTAACTAATGAAAAACTGTTTTTT	CASRMGRVTNEKLFF
-	-	TRBV5-1	TRBJ2-1	TGCGCCAGCAGCTTGCGCTTTGCGCAGGGGTACAATGAGCAGTTCTTC	CASSLRFAQGYNEQFF
-	-	TRBV2	TRBJ2-1	TGTGCCAGCAGTGCCGACGAGGCCCATGGGGGGCAGTTCTTC	CASSADEAHGGQFF
few	-	TRBV7-2	TRBJ1-1	TGTGCCAGCAGCTCCGGCGTGGGGGCTGAAGCTTTCTTT	CASSSGVGAEAFF
-	TRBD1	TRBV12-3/TRBV12-4	TRBJ2-3	TGTGCCAGCAGTTTACAAAGACAGGGGCCAGATACGCAGTATTTT	CASSLQRQGPDTQYF
-	-	TRBV7-9	TRBJ1-5	TGTGCCAGCAGCGTCCTCGATCAGCCCCAGCATTTT	CASSVLDQPQHF
few	-	TRBV27	TRBJ2-5	TGTGCCAGCAGTTCTAAATATTGGGGCAGGGAGCAGACCCAGTACTTC	CASSSKYWGREQTQYF
-	TRBD2	TRBV12-3/TRBV12-4	TRBJ2-3	TGTGCCAGCAGTCGGAAACCGGGACTAGCGGTAACAGATACGCAGTATTTT	CASSRKPGLAVTDTQYF
few	-	TRBV28	TRBJ1-1	TGTGCCAGCAGTCCTACAGGGATGAACACTGAAGCTTTCTTT	CASSPTGMNTEAFF
-	TRBD2	TRBV6-4	TRBJ2-1	TGTGCCAGCAGTGCACAGCGGGAGGGTAGTGAGCAGTTCTTC	CASSAQREGSEQFF
-	TRBD2	TRBV15	TRBJ2-7	TGTGCCACCAGCAGAGATGGGACTAGCGTCTACGAGCAGTACTTC	CATSRDGTSVYEQYF
once	-	TRBV12-3/TRBV12-4	TRBJ2-3	TGTGCCAGCAGTTTAGAACACCTCCCCACAGATACGCAGTATTTT	CASSLEHLPTDTQYF
few	-	TRBV24-1	TRBJ2-7	TGTGCCACCAGTGACCCTCAGGGCTCCTACGAGCAGTACTTC	CATSDPQGSYEQYF
-	-	TRBV20-1	TRBJ2-3	TGCAGTGCTAGAGATCTTGGGTCGGGATACAAGGATACGCAGTATTTT	CSARDLGSGYKDTQYF
-	-	TRBV20-1	TRBJ2-3	TGCAGTGCCGAGGATGTAGGGGCAGATACGCAGTATTTT	CSAEDVGADTQYF
-	-	TRBV10-3	TRBJ1-5	TGTGCCATCAGTGAGCCCCAGGGTCTCAGGGTAGACCAGCCCCAGCATTTT	CAISEPQGLRVDQPQHF
-	TRBD1	TRBV20-1	TRBJ1-4	TGCAGTGCTAGAGCCGGGACAGGGGATGAAAAACTGTTTTTT	CSARAGTGDEKLFF
-	-	TRBV7-3	TRBJ2-3	TGTGCCAGCAGCTTAAGGGGGACCCAAACGCAGTATTTT	CASSLRGTQTQYF
-	TRBD1	TRBV6-2/TRBV6-3	TRBJ2-1	TGTGCCAGCAGATCCGGGACAGGGTCGATTAGTGGCTCCTACAATGAGCAGTTCTTC	CASRSGTGSISGSYNEQFF
few	TRBD2	TRBV5-1	TRBJ2-7	TGCGCCAGCAGCTCGAGTCTTAGCGGGAGGGCGCGCCACGAGCAGTACTTC	CASSSSLSGRARHEQYF
-	-	TRBV14	TRBJ2-7	TGTGCCAGCAGCCCCGATTGGCGCTACGAGCAGTACTTC	CASSPDWRYEQYF
-	TRBD1	TRBV9	TRBJ2-3	TGTGCCAGCAGCCCGACGGACAGGGTTTATCCGCGGGCCCAAGATACGCAGTATTTT	CASSPTDRVYPRAQDTQYF
few	TRBD1	TRBV25-1	TRBJ1-2	TGTGCCAGCAGAGGACAGGGAGCCTATGGCTACACCTTC	CASRGQGAYGYTF
-	-	TRBV2	TRBJ2-1	TGTGCCAGCAGGAAAACTACCATATACAATGAGCAGTTCTTC	CASRKTTIYNEQFF
few	TRBD1	TRBV25-1	TRBJ2-3	TGTGCCAGCAGTGGTGCAGGGGGTGGGCACAGATACGCGTATTTT	CASSGAGGGHRYAYF
-	TRBD1	TRBV3-1	TRBJ2-3	TGTGCCAGCAGCCAACGCACAGGGGGCGAAGTAGATACGCAGTATTTT	CASSQRTGGEVDTQYF
-	TRBD1	TRBV7-3	TRBJ2-3	TGTGCCAGCAGCGGGACAGGGAATACAGATACGCAGTATTTT	CASSGTGNTDTQYF
-	-	TRBV3-1	TRBJ2-5	TGTGCCAGCAGCCAAGAAGCCCTAGCGCCAGGGGGGGAGACCCAGTACTTC	CASSQEALAPGGETQYF
-	-	TRBV11-2	TRBJ1-2	TGTGCCAGCAGCGGCGGGGGCTATTATGGCTACACCTTC	CASSGGGYYGYTF
-	TRBD1	TRBV10-3	TRBJ1-2	TGTGCCATCATGATAGGGGCAGGGGGACGCCATGGCTACACCTTC	CAIMIGAGGRHGYTF
-	TRBD1	TRBV20-1	TRBJ2-4	TGCAGTGCTTTCGGGACAGACACAGGGGGCAGCGGTGGGGACAACATTCAGTACTTC	CSAFGTDTGGSGGDNIQYF
-	-	TRBV18	TRBJ2-1	TGTGCCAGCTCACTCTTAGCGGATACAACAGAGCAGTTCTTC	CASSLLADTTEQFF
-	-	TRBV5-1	TRBJ1-2	TGCGCCAGCAGCCCCGATGAGACTAACTATGGCTACACCTTC	CASSPDETNYGYTF
-	TRBD1	TRBV27	TRBJ2-2	TGTGCCAGCAGTCGCCGGACAGGGGACACCGGGGAGCTGTTTTTT	CASSRRTGDTGELFF
-	-	TRBV27	TRBJ2-3	TGTGCCAGCGGTGTCGGATACGCGTATTTT	CASGVGYAYF
few	-	TRBV9	TRBJ2-7	TGTGCCAGCAGCGTAGCTGCGACTGGCTCCTACGAGCAGTACTTC	CASSVAATGSYEQYF
few	TRBD2	TRBV7-9	TRBJ2-3	TGTGCCAGCAGCTCCGGGACTAGCGGGAGTCCAGATACGCAGTATTTT	CASSSGTSGSPDTQYF
-	-	TRBV6-1	TRBJ2-3	TGTGCCAGCAGCCGACCAGGGCCCTCGCAGTATTTT	CASSRPGPSQYF
few	TRBD2	TRBV6-1	TRBJ2-3	TGTGCCAGCAGTGGAGCGGGAGGGAGGCACAGATACGCGTATTTT	CASSGAGGRHRYAYF
-	-	TRBV20-1	TRBJ2-4	TGCAGTGCTAGAGATCCCAGGGCGGCCAAAAACATTCAGTACTTC	CSARDPRAAKNIQYF
-	TRBD2	TRBV7-2	TRBJ2-3	TGTGCCAGCAGCTTTCCGTCGGTGCGGCGGGGGGGTAGGGCGCAGTATTTT	CASSFPSVRRGGRAQYF
-	-	TRBV6-5	TRBJ2-7	TGTGCCAGCAGTTACTATCAGGGGGGAGACTACGAGCAGTACTTC	CASSYYQGGDYEQYF
-	-	TRBV7-6	TRBJ2-3	TGTGCCTGCAGCGCTAGCACAGATACGAAGTATTTT	CACSASTDTKYF
-	-	TRBV6-6	TRBJ1-2	TGTGCCAGCAGTTACGGGCCGGGCGTCGAGGGCTACACCTTC	CASSYGPGVEGYTF
-	TRBD2	TRBV4-2	TRBJ2-1	TGTGCCAGCAGCTCGGTAGGGACTACCAACAATGAGCAGTTCTTC	CASSSVGTTNNEQFF
-	-	TRBV20-1	TRBJ2-5	TGCAGTGCTAGCTCCCGGGACTTTCCGCGGGAGACCCAGTACTTC	CSASSRDFPRETQYF
-	TRBD2	TRBV20-1	TRBJ2-3	TGCAGTGCCGGGGGACTAGCTAGCACAGATACGCAGTATTTT	CSAGGLASTDTQYF
-	TRBD2	TRBV24-1	TRBJ2-1	TGTGCCGCCAGTGACGCTAGCGGGATGGCCTACAATGAGCAGTTCTTC	CAASDASGMAYNEQFF
-	-	TRBV12-3/TRBV12-4	TRBJ2-3	TGTGCCAGCAGTTTAATGCGGGGCACAGATACGCAGTATTTT	CASSLMRGTDTQYF
-	TRBD2	TRBV7-2	TRBJ2-5	TGTGCCAGCAGCCCGCGGGGGTATGGGGAGCAGTACTTC	CASSPRGYGEQYF
-	TRBD2	TRBV20-1	TRBJ2-7	TGCAGTGCACCCGGGACTAGCGGGCGCGTACAGGGCGAGCAGTACTTC	CSAPGTSGRVQGEQYF
-	-	TRBV3-1	TRBJ1-2	TGTGCCAGCAGCCAGGATCTCACGAGACAGAACTATGGCTACACCTTC	CASSQDLTRQNYGYTF
-	-	TRBV20-1	TRBJ2-7	TGCAGTGCTGTGCCAGGGAGACTCTACGAGCAGTACTTC	CSAVPGRLYEQYF
-	TRBD2	TRBV10-3	TRBJ2-1	TGTGCCATCGGGCCTAGCGGGAGTCGGTACAATGAGCAGTTCTTC	CAIGPSGSRYNEQFF